The entry that follows covers one T cell receptor (beta chain) sequence. Its antigen is as yet unknown. Reverse transcription of roughly 0.5 to 1 ug RNA was performed with random hexamers. Via MiXCR, TCRdb re-called the immunoSEQ multiplex PCR reads, giving one row per CDR3 protein. The data contain about 94,000 distinct CDR3 sequences, about 94% of them seen just once; the ten biggest clones take up roughly 0.31%. The sample is drawn from a study of CD8 T cells in Susac syndrome. Overall study: At the time of blood draw, patients with Susac syndrome were therapy-naive, receiving corticosteroids, or receiving intravenous immunoglobulin alone.

The study, taken as a whole, reports: The study recognized that its TCR sequencing and HLA analysis covered a relatively small number of individuals.

Trimming took 2 bases from V and 4 from J, leaving 16 bases between them. From germline, CDR1 is ENHRY and CDR2 SYGVKD. The CDR3 covers 16 residues. The rearrangement joins TRBV10-3 to TRBJ2-3; D perhaps matches TRBD1 (5 bases). The sequencing sample was made of CD4+ T cells from PBMCs. The receptor's source is a human donor with Susac syndrome. The CDR3 spells CAISEAWSQGPDTQYF. The CDR3 DNA follows: TGTGCCATCAGTGAGGCGTGGAGCCAGGGCCCAGATACGCAGTATTTT.